A selection of T cell receptor beta chains follows, all from one sample in a study of blood T cell repertoires in COVID-19. Data came from immunoSEQ multiplex PCR; TCRdb stores just in-frame clones and leaves some out. The table includes approximately 220,000 clones, around 85% detected once. The source material was PBMCs or T cells enriched from blood (not recorded which). These receptors all come from a man aged 35 to 55 who had recovered from COVID-19. Each CDR3 is given with its conserved first and last residue. D genes are given only for firm matches. Part of the rows lack a size; the others show once, few, many or a class for expanded clones.

length	V	J	size	D	CDR3	DNA
13	TRBV14	TRBJ1-1	.	.	CASSLPRSTEAFF	TGTGCCAGCAGCCTACCGCGGAGCACTGAAGCTTTCTTT
18	TRBV5-1	TRBJ2-2	.	TRBD2	CASSGPSGRMTNTGELFF	TGCGCCAGCAGCGGCCCTAGCGGGCGGATGACGAACACCGGGGAGCTGTTTTTT
13	TRBV7-2	TRBJ2-3	.	TRBD2	CASSLGTSGTQYF	TGTGCCAGCAGCTTAGGGACTAGCGGTACGCAGTATTTT
14	TRBV6-5	TRBJ2-7	.	TRBD2	CASSSPAGGNEQYF	TGTGCCAGCAGTAGCCCAGCGGGAGGGAATGAGCAGTACTTC
15	TRBV7-9	TRBJ1-1	.	TRBD1	CASSEDRQGDTEAFF	TGTGCCAGCAGCGAGGATCGACAGGGCGATACTGAAGCTTTCTTT
16	TRBV19	TRBJ1-5	.	.	CASSSTPRLLFQPQHF	TGTGCCAGTAGTTCCACACCACGTCTGCTGTTTCAGCCCCAGCATTTT
15	TRBV7-6	TRBJ2-3	.	.	CASSPDGGSTDTQYF	TGTGCCAGCAGCCCAGACGGAGGGAGCACAGATACGCAGTATTTT
13	TRBV27	TRBJ2-7	once	.	CASSMGHFNEQYF	TGTGCCAGCAGTATGGGACACTTCAACGAGCAGTACTTC
14	TRBV25-1	TRBJ1-5	.	TRBD1	CASSGTGEVQPQHF	TGTGCCAGCAGTGGGACAGGGGAAGTGCAGCCCCAGCATTTT
13	TRBV27	TRBJ1-1	.	.	CASSSPSNTEAFF	TGTGCCAGCAGTTCCCCATCGAACACTGAAGCTTTCTTT
12	TRBV10-3	TRBJ1-5	.	.	CAISEANQPQHF	TGTGCCATCAGTGAGGCGAATCAGCCCCAGCATTTT
11	TRBV6-5	TRBJ2-1	.	.	CASRINNEQFF	TGTGCCAGCAGAATAAACAATGAGCAGTTCTTC
15	TRBV3-1/TRBV3-2	TRBJ1-3	.	.	CASSQSPSSGNTIYF	TGTGCCAGCAGCCAAAGTCCGAGTTCTGGAAACACCATATATTTT
15	TRBV6-9	TRBJ1-1	.	TRBD1	CASKHGDRGWTEAFF	TGTGCCAGCAAGCACGGGGACAGGGGATGGACTGAAGCTTTCTTT
13	TRBV9	TRBJ1-6	.	.	CASTRGVDSPLHF	TGTGCCAGCACCCGGGGAGTTGATTCACCCCTCCACTTT
14	TRBV2	TRBJ2-7	.	TRBD2	CATLGLAGSYEQYF	TGTGCCACCTTGGGACTAGCGGGCTCCTACGAGCAGTACTTC
15	TRBV18	TRBJ2-3	.	TRBD1	CASSPGTVAQDTQYF	TGTGCCAGCTCCCCCGGGACAGTCGCTCAAGATACGCAGTATTTT
16	TRBV24-1	TRBJ2-5	.	.	CATSDPRGENQETQYF	TGTGCCACCAGTGATCCCCGGGGTGAGAACCAAGAGACCCAGTACTTC
16	TRBV30	TRBJ2-1	.	TRBD2	CAWSGLAALSYNEQFF	TGTGCCTGGAGCGGACTAGCGGCCCTTTCCTACAATGAGCAGTTCTTC
15	TRBV5-1	TRBJ2-7	.	TRBD1	CASSIGTGGSDEQYF	TGCGCCAGCAGCATAGGGACAGGGGGTTCCGACGAGCAGTACTTC
15	TRBV5-4	TRBJ1-2	.	.	CASSSSRQNRDGYTF	TGTGCCAGCAGCTCATCACGACAGAATCGGGATGGCTACACCTTC
16	TRBV11-2	TRBJ2-7	.	TRBD1	CASSLRLGTVIDEQYF	TGTGCCAGCAGCTTAAGGTTGGGGACAGTAATCGACGAGCAGTACTTC
14	TRBV14	TRBJ2-7	.	TRBD2	CASSLLGGGYEQYF	TGTGCCAGCAGCCTCCTTGGCGGGGGCTACGAGCAGTACTTC
15	TRBV7-2	TRBJ1-1	.	.	CASSLVGGMNTEAFF	TGTGCCAGCAGCTTAGTAGGAGGGATGAACACTGAAGCTTTCTTT
15	TRBV3-1/TRBV3-2	TRBJ1-1	few	TRBD1	CASRPPGQGNTEAFF	TGTGCCAGCAGACCTCCAGGACAGGGCAACACTGAAGCTTTCTTT
15	TRBV30	TRBJ1-1	.	.	CAWTGGDFLNTEAFF	TGTGCCTGGACCGGAGGGGACTTCTTGAACACTGAAGCTTTCTTT
14	TRBV2	TRBJ2-7	.	TRBD2	CASGDGGRTYEQYF	TGTGCCAGCGGGGACGGCGGGAGGACTTACGAGCAGTACTTC